This TCR beta chain was profiled in a study of post-analysis software for immune sequencing data. The wider study: Recorded disease courses covered relapsing-remitting, secondary progressive and progressive-relapsing multiple sclerosis. Some patients had no subtype annotation. Whole-study findings and limits: Patients showed TRBV5-6, TRBV5-1 and TRBV20-1 among five TRBV segments more frequent than in controls. F measure grouped same-batch samples tightly together. People with multiple sclerosis had a significantly lower normalized Chao1 diversity than controls did.

On this clonotype itself: Antigen unknown.

Unique molecular identifiers were present in the TCR beta cDNA libraries. TCRdb reprocessed the PCR reads with MiXCR, giving one entry per CDR3 protein. This sample has 450,000 to 700,000 distinct CDR3 sequences, with about 44% found just once. Germline trimming cut 5 bases from V and 4 bases from J; bases unmatched to any gene: 8. This CDR3 has 15 amino acids. The germline gives CDR1 LNHNV, CDR2 YYDKDF (reference sequence). The clonotype comes from a girl aged 5-17 years with multiple sclerosis. The rearrangement uses TRBV15 and TRBJ1-2; 9 nucleotides match TRBD1. The sequencing sample was made of blood. CDR3 residues: CATSLPGQGAYGYTF. The CDR3 DNA reads TGTGCCACCAGCCTACCGGGACAGGGTGCCTATGGCTACACCTTC.